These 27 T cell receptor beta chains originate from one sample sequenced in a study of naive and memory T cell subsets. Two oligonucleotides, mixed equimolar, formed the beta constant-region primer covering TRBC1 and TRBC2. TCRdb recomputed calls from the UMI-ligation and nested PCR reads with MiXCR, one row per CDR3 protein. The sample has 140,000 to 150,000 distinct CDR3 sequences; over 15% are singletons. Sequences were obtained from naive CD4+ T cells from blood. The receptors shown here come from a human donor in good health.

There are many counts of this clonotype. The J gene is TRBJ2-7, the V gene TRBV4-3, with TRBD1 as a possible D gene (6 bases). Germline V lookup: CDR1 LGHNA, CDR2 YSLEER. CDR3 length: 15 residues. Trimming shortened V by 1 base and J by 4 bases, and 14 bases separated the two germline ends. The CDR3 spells CASSQALLGAYEQYF. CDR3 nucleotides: TGCGCCAGCAGCCAAGCTCTTCTGGGGGCTTACGAGCAGTACTTC.

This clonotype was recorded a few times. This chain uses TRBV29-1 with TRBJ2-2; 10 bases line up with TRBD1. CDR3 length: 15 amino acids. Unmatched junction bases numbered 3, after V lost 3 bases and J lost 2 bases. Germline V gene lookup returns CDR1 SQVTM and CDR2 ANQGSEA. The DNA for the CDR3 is TGCAGCGTTGAGACAGGGGGCCTAAACACCGGGGAGCTGTTTTTT. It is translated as CSVETGGLNTGELFF.

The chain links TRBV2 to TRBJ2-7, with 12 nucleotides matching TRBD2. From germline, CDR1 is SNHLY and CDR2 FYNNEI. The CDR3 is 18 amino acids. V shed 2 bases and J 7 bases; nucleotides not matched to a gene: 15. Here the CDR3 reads CASSEFSRRTSGAGEQYF. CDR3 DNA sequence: TGTGCCAGCAGTGAATTCAGTCGGCGGACTAGCGGGGCCGGGGAGCAGTACTTC.

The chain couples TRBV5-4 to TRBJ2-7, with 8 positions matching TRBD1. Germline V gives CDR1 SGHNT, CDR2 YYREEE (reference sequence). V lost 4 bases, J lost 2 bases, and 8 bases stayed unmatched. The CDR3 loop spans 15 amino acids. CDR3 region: CASSPLRTGTYEQYF. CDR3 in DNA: TGTGCCAGCAGCCCACTTAGGACAGGGACCTACGAGCAGTACTTC.

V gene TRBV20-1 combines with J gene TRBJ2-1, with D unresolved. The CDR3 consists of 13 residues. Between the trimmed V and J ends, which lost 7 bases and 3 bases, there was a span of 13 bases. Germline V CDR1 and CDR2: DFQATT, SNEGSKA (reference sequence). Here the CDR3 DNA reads TGCAGTGTGCAGAGGCGGAACTACAATGAGCAGTTCTTC. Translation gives CSVQRRNYNEQFF.

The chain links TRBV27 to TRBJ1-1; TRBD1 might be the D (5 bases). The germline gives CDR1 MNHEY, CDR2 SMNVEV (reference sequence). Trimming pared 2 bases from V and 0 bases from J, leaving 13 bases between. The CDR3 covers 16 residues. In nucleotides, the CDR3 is TGTGCCAGCAGTTTAGGGAGACAGAACCTGAACACTGAAGCTTTCTTT. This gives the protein CASSLGRQNLNTEAFF.

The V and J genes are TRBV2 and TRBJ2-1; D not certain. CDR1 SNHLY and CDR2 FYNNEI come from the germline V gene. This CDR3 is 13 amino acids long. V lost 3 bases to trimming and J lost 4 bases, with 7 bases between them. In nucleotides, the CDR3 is TGTGCCAGCAGTGAGGAGTTATACAATGAGCAGTTCTTC. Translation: CASSEELYNEQFF.

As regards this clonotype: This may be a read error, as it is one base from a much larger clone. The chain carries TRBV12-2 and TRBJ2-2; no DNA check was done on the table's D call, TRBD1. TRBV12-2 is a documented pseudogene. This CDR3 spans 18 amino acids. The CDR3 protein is CASRLDDGQTRNTGELFF. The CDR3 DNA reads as TGTGCAAGTCGCTTAGACGACGGACAAACAAGGAACACCGGGGAGCTGTTTTTT.

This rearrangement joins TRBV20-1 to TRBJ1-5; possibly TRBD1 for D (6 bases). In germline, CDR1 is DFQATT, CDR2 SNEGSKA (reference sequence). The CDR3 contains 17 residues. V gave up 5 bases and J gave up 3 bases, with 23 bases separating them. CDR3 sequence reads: CSARRTEMIKPNQPQHF. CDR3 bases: TGCAGTGCTCGACGGACAGAAATGATAAAACCCAATCAGCCCCAGCATTTT.

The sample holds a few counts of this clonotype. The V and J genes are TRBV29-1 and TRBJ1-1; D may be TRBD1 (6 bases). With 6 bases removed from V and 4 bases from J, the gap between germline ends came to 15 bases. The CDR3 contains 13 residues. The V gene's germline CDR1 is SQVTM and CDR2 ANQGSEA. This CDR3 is CSVVTGSVTEAFF. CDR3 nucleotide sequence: TGCAGCGTAGTAACAGGGAGCGTCACTGAAGCTTTCTTT.

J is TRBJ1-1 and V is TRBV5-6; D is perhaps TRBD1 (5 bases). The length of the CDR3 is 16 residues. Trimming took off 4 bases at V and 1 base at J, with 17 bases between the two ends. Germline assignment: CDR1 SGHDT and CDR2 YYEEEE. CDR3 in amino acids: CASSLPGAGPNTEAFF. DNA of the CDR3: TGTGCCAGCAGCCTCCCTGGGGCAGGGCCGAACACTGAAGCTTTCTTT.

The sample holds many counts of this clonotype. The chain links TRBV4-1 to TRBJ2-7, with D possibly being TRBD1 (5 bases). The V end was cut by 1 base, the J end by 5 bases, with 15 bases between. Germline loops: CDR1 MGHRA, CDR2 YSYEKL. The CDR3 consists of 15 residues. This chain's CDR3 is CASSQGGYFRDEQYF. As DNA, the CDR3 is TGCGCCAGCAGCCAAGGGGGCTATTTCCGGGACGAGCAGTACTTC.

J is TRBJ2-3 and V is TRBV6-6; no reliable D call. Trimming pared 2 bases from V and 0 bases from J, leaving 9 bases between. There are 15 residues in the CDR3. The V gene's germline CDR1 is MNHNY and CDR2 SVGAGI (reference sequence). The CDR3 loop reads CASSYRPSSTDTQYF. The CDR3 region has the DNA TGTGCCAGCAGTTACCGGCCTTCTAGCACAGATACGCAGTATTTT.

The CDR3 loop reads CASSLGSVTDTQYF. In DNA form, the CDR3 reads TGCGCCAGCAGCTTGGGTTCTGTCACAGATACGCAGTATTTT. The chain joins TRBV5-1 to TRBJ2-3; D gene uncertain. The CDR3 consists of 14 residues. The ends were cut back, 0 bases at V and 2 bases at J, with 7 bases in the middle. Per germline, CDR1 SGHRS and CDR2 YFSETQ.

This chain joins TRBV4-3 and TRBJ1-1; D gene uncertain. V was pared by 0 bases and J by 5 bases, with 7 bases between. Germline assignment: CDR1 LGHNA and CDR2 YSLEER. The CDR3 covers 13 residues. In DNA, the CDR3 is TGCGCCAGCAGCCAAGATCTTTATACTGAAGCTTTCTTT. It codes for CASSQDLYTEAFF.

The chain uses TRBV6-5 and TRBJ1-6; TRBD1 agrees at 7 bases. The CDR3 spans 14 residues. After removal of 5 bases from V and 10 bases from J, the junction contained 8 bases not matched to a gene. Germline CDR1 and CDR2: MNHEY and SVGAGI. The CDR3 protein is CASSAETGSSPLHF. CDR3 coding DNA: TGTGCCAGCAGTGCGGAGACAGGGTCCTCACCCCTCCACTTT.

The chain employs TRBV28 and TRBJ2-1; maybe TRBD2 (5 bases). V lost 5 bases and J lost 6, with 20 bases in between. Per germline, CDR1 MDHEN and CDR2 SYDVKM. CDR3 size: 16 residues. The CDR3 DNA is TGTGCCAGCAGTACGACTAAGCTGAGCCCCCCCAATGAGCAGTTCTTC. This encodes CASSTTKLSPPNEQFF.

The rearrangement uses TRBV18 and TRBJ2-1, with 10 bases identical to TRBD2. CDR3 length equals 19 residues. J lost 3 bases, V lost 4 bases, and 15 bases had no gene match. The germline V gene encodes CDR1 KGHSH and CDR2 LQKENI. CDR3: CASSQVSPGLAIHYNEQFF. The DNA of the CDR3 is TGTGCCAGCTCACAGGTTTCACCGGGACTAGCGATTCACTACAATGAGCAGTTCTTC.

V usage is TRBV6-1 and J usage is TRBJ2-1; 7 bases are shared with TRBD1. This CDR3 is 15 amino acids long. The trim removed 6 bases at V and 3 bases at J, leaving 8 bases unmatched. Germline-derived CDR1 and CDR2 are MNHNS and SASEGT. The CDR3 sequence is CASRVTGSSYNEQFF. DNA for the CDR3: TGTGCCAGCAGGGTGACAGGGAGTAGCTACAATGAGCAGTTCTTC.

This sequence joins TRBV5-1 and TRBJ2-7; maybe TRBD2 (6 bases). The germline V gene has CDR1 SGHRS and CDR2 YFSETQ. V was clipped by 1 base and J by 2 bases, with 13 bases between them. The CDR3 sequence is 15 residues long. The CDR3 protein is CASSLSSGPAYEQYF. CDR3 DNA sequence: TGCGCCAGCAGCTTGAGCAGCGGGCCCGCCTACGAGCAGTACTTC. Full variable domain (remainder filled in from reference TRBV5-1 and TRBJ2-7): KAGVTQTPRYLIKTRGQQVTLSCSPISGHRSVSWYQQTPGQGLQFLFEYFSETQRNKGNFPGRFSGRQFSNSRSEMNVSTLELGDSALYLCASSLSSGPAYEQYFGPGTRLTVT.

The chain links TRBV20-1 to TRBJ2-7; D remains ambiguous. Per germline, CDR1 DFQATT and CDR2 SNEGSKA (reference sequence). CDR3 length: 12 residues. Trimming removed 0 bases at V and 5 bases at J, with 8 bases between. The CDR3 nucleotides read TGCAGTGCTAGAGATTTGGGTCACGAGCAGTACTTC. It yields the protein CSARDLGHEQYF.

DNA of the CDR3: TGCAGCGTTGCCCGGAGCAGAGATAATGAAAAACTGTTTTTT. Amino acids: CSVARSRDNEKLFF. The V gene is TRBV29-1, the J gene TRBJ1-4, with D hard to call. There are 14 residues in the CDR3. CDR1 is SQVTM and CDR2 is ANQGSEA in the germline V gene. The V end was cut by 4 bases, the J end by 4 bases, with 13 bases between.

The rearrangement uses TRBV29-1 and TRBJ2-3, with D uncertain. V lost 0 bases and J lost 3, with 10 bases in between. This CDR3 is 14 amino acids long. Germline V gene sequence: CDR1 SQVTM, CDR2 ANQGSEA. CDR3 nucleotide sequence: TGCAGCGTTGAAGATTACTGGCTTACAGATACGCAGTATTTT. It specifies CSVEDYWLTDTQYF.

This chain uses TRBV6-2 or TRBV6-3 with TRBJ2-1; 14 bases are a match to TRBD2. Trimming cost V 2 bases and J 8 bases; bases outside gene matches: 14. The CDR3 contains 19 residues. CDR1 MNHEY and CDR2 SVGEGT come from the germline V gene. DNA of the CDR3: TGTGCCAGCAGTTACCCGACTGACACCGGGACTAGCGGGAGTCATGAGCAGTTCTTC. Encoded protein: CASSYPTDTGTSGSHEQFF.

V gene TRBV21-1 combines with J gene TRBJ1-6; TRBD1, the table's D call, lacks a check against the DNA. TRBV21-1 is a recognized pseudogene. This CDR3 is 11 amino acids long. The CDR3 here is CASMRGTPLHF. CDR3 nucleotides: TGTGCCAGCATGAGGGGAACACCCCTCCACTTT.

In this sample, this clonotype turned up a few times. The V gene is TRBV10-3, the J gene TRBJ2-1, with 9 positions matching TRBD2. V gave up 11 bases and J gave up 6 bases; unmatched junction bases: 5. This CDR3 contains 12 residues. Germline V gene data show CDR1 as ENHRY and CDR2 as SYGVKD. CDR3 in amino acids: CAVSGSSNEQFF. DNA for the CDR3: TGTGCCGTTAGCGGGAGTTCCAATGAGCAGTTCTTC.

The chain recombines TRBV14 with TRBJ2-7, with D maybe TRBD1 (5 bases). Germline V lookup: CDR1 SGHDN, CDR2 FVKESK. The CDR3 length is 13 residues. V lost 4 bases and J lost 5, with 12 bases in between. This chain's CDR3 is CASSLGQGNEQYF. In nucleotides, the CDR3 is TGTGCCAGCAGCCTCGGGCAGGGAAACGAGCAGTACTTC.